This T cell receptor beta chain was observed in a study of shared clonotypes between healthy human individuals. V was clipped by 0 bases and J by 0 bases, with 15 bases between them. Germline-derived CDR1 and CDR2 are SQVTM and ANQGSEA. This CDR3 comprises 18 residues. The quantity of DNA used in unsorted PBMC replicate PCRs was 300 ng, corresponding to tens of thousands of T cell genomes. Sequencing used immunoSEQ multiplex PCR; TCRdb keeps in-frame clones, though not all of them. The data contain about 490,000 clones, 79% of them seen just once; the ten biggest clones take up about 12%. The receptor was isolated from a woman between 40 and 55 years old in good health. Some clones in this sample may be carry-over from other donors' samples. J is TRBJ2-6 and V is TRBV29-1; D might be TRBD1 or TRBD2, each matching 6 bases. The specimen sequenced was PBMCs. The CDR3, as DNA: TGCAGCGTTGAAGATGGCGAGTGGGGGGCCTCTGGGGCCAACGTCCTGACTTTC. Translated, it gives CSVEDGEWGASGANVLTF.